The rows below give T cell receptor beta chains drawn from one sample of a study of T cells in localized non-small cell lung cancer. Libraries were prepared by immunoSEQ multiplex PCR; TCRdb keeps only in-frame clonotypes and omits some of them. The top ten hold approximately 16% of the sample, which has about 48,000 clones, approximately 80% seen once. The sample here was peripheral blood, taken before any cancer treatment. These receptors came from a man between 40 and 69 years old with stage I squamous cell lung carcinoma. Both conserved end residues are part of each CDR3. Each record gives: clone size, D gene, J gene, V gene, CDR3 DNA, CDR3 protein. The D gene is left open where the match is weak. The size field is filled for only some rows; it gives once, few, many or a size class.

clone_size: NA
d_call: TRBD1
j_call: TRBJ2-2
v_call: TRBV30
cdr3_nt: TGTGCCTGGAGTAAGGGACAGGGTGGTACCGGGGAGCTGTTTTTT
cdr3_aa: CAWSKGQGGTGELFF

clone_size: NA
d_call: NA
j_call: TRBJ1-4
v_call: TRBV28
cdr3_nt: TGTGCCAGCAGCCCTAAATTCGGGAGTATGGCTGAAAAACTGTTTTTT
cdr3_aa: CASSPKFGSMAEKLFF

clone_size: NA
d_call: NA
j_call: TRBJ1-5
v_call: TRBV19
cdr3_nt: TGTGCCACCCGACCCGGCCCTACAATCACTCAGCCCCAGCATTTT
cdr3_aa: CATRPGPTITQPQHF

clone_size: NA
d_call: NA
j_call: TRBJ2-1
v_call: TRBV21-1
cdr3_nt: TGTGCCAGCAGCAAAGAAGCGCCGTACAATGAGCAGTTCTTC
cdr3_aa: CASSKEAPYNEQFF

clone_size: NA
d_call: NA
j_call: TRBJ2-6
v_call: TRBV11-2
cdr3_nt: TGTGCCAGCAGCTTAGGAGGGACTGGGGCCAACGTCCTGACTTTC
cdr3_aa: CASSLGGTGANVLTF

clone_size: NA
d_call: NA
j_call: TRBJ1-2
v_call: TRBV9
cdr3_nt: TGTGCCAGCAATCTTGGGGGGAACTATGGCTACACCTTC
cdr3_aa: CASNLGGNYGYTF

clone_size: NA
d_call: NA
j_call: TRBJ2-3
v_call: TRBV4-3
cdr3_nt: TGCGCCAGCAGCCAAGAGGGGGGGCGCCGGGCCACAGATACGCAGTATTTT
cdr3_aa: CASSQEGGRRATDTQYF

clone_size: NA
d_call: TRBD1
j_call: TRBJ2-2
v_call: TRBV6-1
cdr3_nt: TGTGCCAGCAACCGGGACAGGAACACCGGGGAGCTGTTTTTT
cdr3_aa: CASNRDRNTGELFF

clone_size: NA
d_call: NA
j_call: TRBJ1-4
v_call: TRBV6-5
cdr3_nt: TGTGCCAGCAGTTACTCCCACTCACCAACTAATGAAAAACTGTTTTTT
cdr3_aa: CASSYSHSPTNEKLFF

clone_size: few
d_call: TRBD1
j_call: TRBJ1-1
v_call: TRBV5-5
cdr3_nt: TGTGCCAGCAGCTTTGCAGGGGGGACTGAAGCTTTCTTT
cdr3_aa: CASSFAGGTEAFF

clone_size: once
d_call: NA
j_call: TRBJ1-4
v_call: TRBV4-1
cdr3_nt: TGCGCCAGCAGCCTAGTGGGCTACAACGGAAAACTGTTTTTT
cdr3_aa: CASSLVGYNGKLFF

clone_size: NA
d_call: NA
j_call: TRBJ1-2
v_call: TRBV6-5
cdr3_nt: TGTGCCAGCATGTCAGGGTTGAACTATGGCTACACCTTC
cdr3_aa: CASMSGLNYGYTF

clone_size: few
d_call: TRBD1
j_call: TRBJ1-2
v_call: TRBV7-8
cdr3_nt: TGTGCCAGCAGCAGATCCAGGGGGGGCTACACCTTC
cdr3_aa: CASSRSRGGYTF

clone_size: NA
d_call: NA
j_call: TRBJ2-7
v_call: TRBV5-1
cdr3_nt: TGCGCCAGCAGCTTGTTCCGTCCGGGACAAGAGCGCTACGAGCAGTACTTC
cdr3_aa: CASSLFRPGQERYEQYF

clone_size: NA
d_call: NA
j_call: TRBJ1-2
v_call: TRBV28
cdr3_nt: TGTGCCAGCAGCGAAGGACGGGGAGATGACTACACCTTC
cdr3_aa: CASSEGRGDDYTF

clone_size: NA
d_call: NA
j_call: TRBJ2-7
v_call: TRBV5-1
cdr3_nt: TGCGCCAGCAGCTTGGAGCAGGGAGTGCACGAGCAGTACTTC
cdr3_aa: CASSLEQGVHEQYF

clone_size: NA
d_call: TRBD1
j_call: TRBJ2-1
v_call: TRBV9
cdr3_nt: TGTGCCAGCAGCGCCCCCCGGGACAGGGGGAACGAGCAGTTCTTC
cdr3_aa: CASSAPRDRGNEQFF

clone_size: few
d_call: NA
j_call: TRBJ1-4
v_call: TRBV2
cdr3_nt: TGTGCCAGCAGTGACAGGGTTGGCGAAAAACTGTTTTTT
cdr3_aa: CASSDRVGEKLFF

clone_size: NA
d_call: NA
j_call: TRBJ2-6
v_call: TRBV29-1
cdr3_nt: TGCAGCGTTGATGAGGCCAACGTCCTGACTTTC
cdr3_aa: CSVDEANVLTF

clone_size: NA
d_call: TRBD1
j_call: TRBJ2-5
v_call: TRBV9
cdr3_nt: TGTGCCAGCAGCGCGACAGGGGGAGGAGAGACCCAGTACTTC
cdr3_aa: CASSATGGGETQYF

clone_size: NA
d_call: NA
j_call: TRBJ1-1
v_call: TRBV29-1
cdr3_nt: TGCAGCGTTGTGAGCCCGAGGCACACTGAAGCTTTCTTT
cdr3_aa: CSVVSPRHTEAFF

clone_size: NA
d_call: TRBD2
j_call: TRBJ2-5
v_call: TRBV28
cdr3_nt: TGTGCCAGCAGCCCTACTAGCGGGCCATTCCGGGAGACCCAGTACTTC
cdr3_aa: CASSPTSGPFRETQYF

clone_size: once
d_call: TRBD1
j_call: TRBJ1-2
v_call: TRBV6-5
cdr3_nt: TGTGCCAGCAGCAATCCGGGACAGGGGGCGTCTGGCTACACCTTC
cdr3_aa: CASSNPGQGASGYTF

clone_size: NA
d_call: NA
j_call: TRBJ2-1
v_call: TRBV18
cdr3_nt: TGTGCCAGCTCCCTAAATCCAGGGAGCAATGAGCAGTTCTTC
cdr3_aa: CASSLNPGSNEQFF

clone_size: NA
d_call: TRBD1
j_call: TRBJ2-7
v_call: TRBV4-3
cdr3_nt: TGCGCCAGCAGCCCCAGACAGGGATGGAGCGAGCAGTACTTC
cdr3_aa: CASSPRQGWSEQYF

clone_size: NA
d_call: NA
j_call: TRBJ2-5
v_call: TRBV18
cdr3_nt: TGTGCCAGCTCAGCGGACGGACAAGAGACCCAGTACTTC
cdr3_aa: CASSADGQETQYF

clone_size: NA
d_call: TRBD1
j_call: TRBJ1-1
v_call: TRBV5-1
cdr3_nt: TGCGCCAGCAGCTTGGCCCCGGACAGGCTGAGCACTGAAGCTTTCTTT
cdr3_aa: CASSLAPDRLSTEAFF

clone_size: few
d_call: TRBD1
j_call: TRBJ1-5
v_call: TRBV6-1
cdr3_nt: TGTGCCAGCAGTGGACAGGGGGGGAACAATCAGCCCCAGCATTTT
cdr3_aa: CASSGQGGNNQPQHF

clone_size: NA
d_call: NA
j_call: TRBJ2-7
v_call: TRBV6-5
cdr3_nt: TGTGCCAGCAGTTACTCCGCCAGCCCTTCCTCCTACGAGCAGTACTTC
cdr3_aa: CASSYSASPSSYEQYF